What follows are 21 T cell receptor beta chains derived from one specimen sequenced in a study of CD8 T cells in Susac syndrome (dated by TCRdb to between 2018 and 2020). Library method: the immunoSEQ multiplex PCR assay. RNA was extracted with the RNeasy kit and about 0.45 to 1 ug was reverse transcribed using random hexamers. TCRdb reprocessed the public reads (quality trimming at Q25 with fastp, clone calling with MiXCR) and kept in-frame beta chains. Each entry merges the rows of one CDR3 protein and shows their most common DNA and genes. Across this sample there are roughly 140,000 distinct CDR3 sequences, with around 95% seen only once. The ten largest account for about 0.17% of the sample. Sequencing was done on a sample of CD4+ T cells from PBMCs. The source is a human donor with Susac syndrome.

The chain links TRBV20-1 to TRBJ1-1; D is undetermined. Germline-derived CDR1 and CDR2 are DFQATT and SNEGSKA (reference sequence). V was pared by 6 bases and J by 1 base, with 15 bases between. CDR3 size: 14 residues. The DNA of the CDR3 is TGCAGTGCCACCAAGACACAAGGGAACACTGAAGCTTTCTTT. Translation: CSATKTQGNTEAFF.

This chain connects TRBV20-1 to TRBJ2-7, with D possibly matching TRBD1 (5 bases). This CDR3 comprises 13 residues. Deletions cut 0 bases from V and 7 bases from J, with 13 bases between. Germline values: CDR1 DFQATT, CDR2 SNEGSKA (reference sequence). This chain's CDR3 is CSAREGGAGEQYF. The DNA of the CDR3 is TGCAGTGCTAGAGAAGGTGGGGCCGGGGAGCAGTACTTC.

The rearrangement uses TRBV25-1 and TRBJ2-2; D perhaps matches TRBD2 (6 bases). The CDR3 consists of 15 residues. CDR1 and CDR2 (germline): MGHDK, SYGVNS. V shed 4 bases and J shed 7 bases, with 16 bases lying between them. Here the CDR3 DNA reads TGTGCCAGCAGTGGGGGAGGAGGGCAGGGCGGGGAGCTGTTTTTT. Its translation: CASSGGGGQGGELFF.

This clonotype was seen a single time. One end of the junction fails to match germline, which may point to a read error. This chain joins TRBV10-3 and TRBJ2-7; 7 bases fit TRBD1. Germline CDR1 reads ENHRY; CDR2 reads SYGVKD. The CDR3 extends over 16 amino acids. DNA for the CDR3: TGTGCCATCAGTCAGTCTCCGGGACAGCGAGCCTACGAGCAGTACTTC. It encodes CAISQSPGQRAYEQYF.

V usage is TRBV7-2 and J usage is TRBJ2-1; possibly TRBD2 for D (6 bases). CDR1 SGHTA and CDR2 FQGNSA come from the germline V gene. The length of the CDR3 is 12 residues. V lost 5 bases to trimming and J lost 7 bases, with 9 bases between them. As DNA, the CDR3 is TGTGCCAGCAGCCGGGGGTTGAATGAGCAGTTCTTC. Its translation is CASSRGLNEQFF.

The chain links TRBV6-6 to TRBJ2-3, with 10 bases fitting TRBD2. The germline CDR1 and CDR2 sequences are MNHNY and SVGAGI (reference sequence). V lost 9 bases, J lost 6 bases, and 9 bases stayed unmatched. There are 14 residues in the CDR3. Here the CDR3 DNA reads TGTGCCAGTCAAGCGGGGGGGCGCTCGGATACGCAGTATTTT. Encoded protein: CASQAGGRSDTQYF.

The chain employs TRBV20-1 and TRBJ2-7; the match to TRBD2 covers 7 bases. Losses at the gene ends were 3 bases for V and 4 bases for J; bases not matched to a gene: 9. Per the germline V gene, CDR1 is DFQATT and CDR2 is SNEGSKA (reference sequence). The length of the CDR3 is 14 residues. The CDR3 loop is CSASPPTSRYEQYF. As DNA, the CDR3 is TGCAGTGCTAGTCCACCGACTAGCAGGTACGAGCAGTACTTC.

CDR3 residues: CASSQADRKTQYF. As DNA, the CDR3 is TGTGCCAGCAGCCAAGCAGACAGGAAGACCCAGTACTTC. The chain links TRBV3-1 to TRBJ2-5; maybe TRBD1 (6 bases). Trimming shortened V by 1 base and J by 6 bases, and 9 bases separated the two germline ends. In germline, CDR1 is LGHDT, CDR2 YNNKEL (reference sequence). The CDR3 is 13 amino acids.

The rearrangement links TRBV27 to TRBJ2-1, with 11 bases matching TRBD2. Trimming took 2 bases from V and 10 from J; bases not matched to a gene: 7. The CDR3 totals 15 residues. Germline CDR1 reads MNHEY; CDR2 reads SMNVEV (reference sequence). CDR3 sequence (DNA): TGTGCCAGCAGTTTACTAGCGGGGGGCCCGGGAGAGCAGTTCTTC. Protein product: CASSLLAGGPGEQFF.

The chain links TRBV25-1 to TRBJ2-7; weak D call: TRBD2 (5 bases). The CDR3 has 12 residues. Germline V gene lookup returns CDR1 MGHDK and CDR2 SYGVNS. V was pared by 8 bases and J by 0 bases, with 8 bases between. This CDR3 is CASEGLSYEQYF. DNA for the CDR3: TGTGCCAGCGAAGGACTCTCCTACGAGCAGTACTTC.

V usage is TRBV27 and J usage is TRBJ2-4, with 7 bases identical to TRBD1. Looked up from germline, CDR1 is MNHEY and CDR2 is SMNVEV (reference sequence). The length of the CDR3 is 13 residues. Germline trimming cut 6 bases from V and 2 bases from J; bases unmatched to any gene: 1. The CDR3 bases are TGTGCCAGCAGACAGGGGTCCAAAAACATTCAGTACTTC. Amino acids: CASRQGSKNIQYF.

J is TRBJ1-5 and V is TRBV12-3 or TRBV12-4; TRBD1 matches 7 bases. The CDR3 is 14 residues long. The V and J ends lost 3 bases and 3 bases, in that order; junction bases with no gene match: 2. CDR3 DNA: TGTGCCAGCAGTTTGGGACAGCACAATCAGCCCCAGCATTTT. It specifies CASSLGQHNQPQHF.

V gene TRBV4-1 combines with J gene TRBJ1-2; tentatively, D is TRBD1 (5 bases). The V gene lost 4 bases and the J gene lost 5 bases, with 26 bases spanning the gap. This CDR3 region has 18 residues. Germline values: CDR1 MGHRA, CDR2 YSYEKL. Here the CDR3 reads CASSRGPRDGIFQYGYTF. As DNA, the CDR3 is TGCGCCAGCAGCCGGGGACCTAGGGACGGCATCTTCCAATATGGCTACACCTTC.

This clonotype occurred once. The gene calls are TRBV19 and TRBJ1-5; unclear D gene. The V gene's germline CDR1 is LNHDA and CDR2 SQIVND (reference sequence). This CDR3 spans 14 amino acids. The germline V and J ends were trimmed by 5 bases and 3 bases, with 11 bases remaining between them. DNA of the CDR3: TGTGCCAGTAGTGCGGTAGTGAACAATCAGCCCCAGCATTTT. It translates to CASSAVVNNQPQHF.

J is TRBJ2-1 and V is TRBV10-2; perhaps TRBD2 as D (5 bases). V lost 6 bases to trimming and J lost 9 bases, with 6 bases between them. Per the germline V gene, CDR1 is WSHSY and CDR2 is SAAADI. The CDR3 runs to 10 residues. The CDR3 loop is CASRRVEQFF. Here the CDR3 DNA reads TGCGCCAGCAGGCGGGTTGAGCAGTTCTTC.

This chain uses TRBV9 with TRBJ2-5, with 9 nucleotides matching TRBD1. The CDR3 covers 15 residues. Germline V CDR1 and CDR2: SGDLS, YYNGEE. Trimming took 4 bases from V and 5 from J; bases not matched to a gene: 9. CDR3 amino acids: CASSPRDRVLETQYF. In nucleotides, the CDR3 is TGTGCCAGCAGCCCCCGGGACAGGGTCTTGGAGACCCAGTACTTC.

The genes are TRBV12-3 or TRBV12-4 and TRBJ1-2, with no clear D. The CDR3 sequence is 12 residues long. Trimming removed 0 bases from V and 8 bases from J, with 7 bases in between. In nucleotides, the CDR3 is TGTGCCAGCAGTTTAGCGGTGGGGGGCTACACCTTC. Encoded protein: CASSLAVGGYTF.

V is TRBV7-2 and J is TRBJ2-3, with D hard to call. Per germline, CDR1 SGHTA and CDR2 FQGNSA. CDR3 size: 13 residues. Trimming removed 11 bases from V and 0 bases from J, with 12 bases in between. The CDR3 coding sequence is TGTGCCGGAGCCCCCGCTAGCACAGATACGCAGTATTTT. Its translation: CAGAPASTDTQYF.

The chain is built from TRBV4-2 and TRBJ1-2, with D maybe TRBD1 (5 bases). V shed 2 bases and J shed 5 bases, with 12 bases lying between them. This CDR3 contains 14 residues. Looked up from germline, CDR1 is LGHNA and CDR2 is YNFKEQ. The CDR3 DNA reads TGTGCCAGCAGCCAATTGGGGCTCGTATATGGCTACACCTTC. Protein product: CASSQLGLVYGYTF.

This clonotype was recorded once. This chain uses TRBV20-1 with TRBJ1-4; TRBD1 is a possible D gene (6 bases). Trimming left V 6 bases short and J 8 bases short, with 16 bases between. The CDR3 is 13 residues long. Germline CDR1 reads DFQATT; CDR2 reads SNEGSKA (reference sequence). CDR3 in DNA: TGCAGTGCCGGGGGGGGCGCGGTCGAAAAACTGTTTTTT. Translated: CSAGGGAVEKLFF.

This chain uses TRBV20-1 with TRBJ1-6; 9 positions agree with TRBD1. The germline gives CDR1 DFQATT, CDR2 SNEGSKA (reference sequence). V dropped 4 bases and J dropped 4; count of bases not matched to a gene: 5. This CDR3 is built from 15 residues. The CDR3 is CSATDRGGYNSPLHF. CDR3 nucleotides: TGCAGTGCTACGGACAGGGGCGGTTATAATTCACCCCTCCACTTT.